The 28 T cell receptor beta chains listed next were all sequenced from one sample in a study of cytomegalovirus exposure and HLA in healthy donors. The PCR contained 60 Vbeta and 13 Jbeta primers. Measured with immunoSEQ multiplex PCR; TCRdb has only the in-frame clones, and not every one. This sample has approximately 150,000 clones; 70% to 85% occur once, and the top ten carry approximately 3%. The sequenced material came from PBMCs. The origin of the receptors is a male donor in good health and CMV-seronegative.

The rearrangement links TRBV7-6 to TRBJ2-5, with TRBD2 matching over 9 bases. The CDR3 covers 15 residues. After removal of 2 bases from V and 3 bases from J, the junction contained 4 bases not matched to a gene. CDR1 is SGHVS and CDR2 is FNYEAQ in the germline V gene. As DNA, the CDR3 is TGTGCCAGCAGCTTATGGACTAGCGAGAAAGAGACCCAGTACTTC. Translation: CASSLWTSEKETQYF.

The genes are TRBV9 and TRBJ2-1; D is possibly TRBD2 (6 bases). Trimming stripped 4 bases from V and 10 bases from J, with 15 bases between. The length of the CDR3 is 13 residues. Germline V gives CDR1 SGDLS, CDR2 YYNGEE. The CDR3 DNA reads as TGTGCCAGCAGCCTTTTCACCGCGGGAGAGCAGTTCTTC. This encodes CASSLFTAGEQFF.

The chain links TRBV14 to TRBJ1-1; 7 positions match TRBD1. This CDR3 contains 15 residues. Germline V lookup: CDR1 SGHDN, CDR2 FVKESK. Trimming cost V 6 bases and J 2 bases; bases outside gene matches: 9. CDR3 residues: CASSQPTGPNTEAFF. The CDR3 region has the DNA TGTGCCAGCAGTCAACCGACAGGGCCCAACACTGAAGCTTTCTTT.

The chain links TRBV15 to TRBJ2-1, with a tentative D call TRBD2 (5 bases). The CDR3 spans 17 residues. The V end lost 0 bases, the J end lost 8 bases, and 20 bases lay between the germline ends. CDR1 is LNHNV, CDR2 YYDKDF, per germline (reference sequence). The CDR3 coding sequence is TGTGCCACCAGCAGAGATGGTGGGCTCACGCGGGTTTATGAGCAGTTCTTC. This translates into CATSRDGGLTRVYEQFF.

The V and J genes are TRBV5-1 and TRBJ1-2; D is perhaps TRBD1 (5 bases). This CDR3 contains 15 residues. Trimming took 3 bases from V and 6 from J, leaving 18 bases between them. Germline assignment: CDR1 SGHRS and CDR2 YFSETQ. The CDR3 DNA sequence: TGCGCCAGCAGCTACGGACACCTCCGAAGAGATGGCTACACCTTC. Protein: CASSYGHLRRDGYTF.

This sequence joins TRBV7-3 and TRBJ2-1; TRBD2 matches at 9 bases. The trim removed 4 bases at V and 9 bases at J, leaving 13 bases unmatched. The germline V gene has CDR1 SGHTA and CDR2 FQGTGA. The CDR3 extends over 16 amino acids. Written as DNA, the CDR3 is TGTGCCAGCAGCTGGGGAGCGGGAGGTCCCCGGGGTGAGCAGTTCTTC. Protein product: CASSWGAGGPRGEQFF.

In its sample, this clone was seen once. The chain uses TRBV15 and TRBJ1-2, with 7 bases aligning to TRBD1. Trimming took 1 base from V and 6 from J; bases not matched to a gene: 8. The CDR3 has 15 amino acids. CDR1 is LNHNV and CDR2 is YYDKDF in the germline V gene (reference sequence). DNA of the CDR3: TGTGCCACCAGCAGAGTTAGGGCAGGGGGACATGGCTACACCTTC. Translating it yields CATSRVRAGGHGYTF.

The J gene is TRBJ1-1, the V gene TRBV5-1, with 8 positions matching TRBD1. V lost 4 bases, J lost 4 bases, and 9 bases stayed unmatched. The CDR3 is 15 residues long. In germline, CDR1 is SGHRS, CDR2 YFSETQ. Here the CDR3 reads CASSPRTGLATEAFF. DNA for the CDR3: TGCGCCAGCAGCCCACGGACAGGGCTGGCCACTGAAGCTTTCTTT.

J is TRBJ2-2 and V is TRBV7-9; TRBD1 is a possible D gene (5 bases). Per the germline V gene, CDR1 is SEHNR and CDR2 is FQNEAQ (reference sequence). Trimming removed 2 bases from V and 5 bases from J, with 6 bases in between. The CDR3 spans 13 residues. CDR3 sequence reads: CASSLTGTGELFF. The CDR3 nucleotides read TGTGCCAGCAGCTTAACAGGAACCGGGGAGCTGTTTTTT. The full variable domain, its missing parts supplied by reference TRBV7-9 and TRBJ2-2, is DTGVSQNPRHKITKRGQNVTFRCDPISEHNRLYWYRQTLGQGPEFLTYFQNEAQLEKSRLLSDRFSAERPKGSFSTLEIQRTEQGDSAMYLCASSLTGTGELFFGEGSRLTVL.

A single count supports this clone. The chain carries TRBV10-3 and TRBJ2-4, with 9 bases fitting TRBD1. The CDR3 spans 14 residues. CDR1 is ENHRY and CDR2 is SYGVKD in the germline V gene. Trimming cost V 5 bases and J 7 bases; bases outside gene matches: 6. Here the CDR3 reads CAISNWTGVNIQYF. DNA for the CDR3: TGTGCCATCAGTAACTGGACAGGGGTGAACATTCAGTACTTC.

The genes are TRBV9 and TRBJ2-7; 8 bases are shared with TRBD2. This CDR3 is 14 amino acids long. Germline CDR1 and CDR2: SGDLS and YYNGEE. With V trimmed by 2 bases and J by 6 bases, 7 bases remained unmatched. This CDR3 is CASSVSGSEAEQYF. Here the CDR3 DNA reads TGTGCCAGCAGCGTGAGCGGGAGTGAAGCCGAGCAGTACTTC. Full variable domain (outside the CDR3, taken from reference TRBV9 and TRBJ2-7): DSGVTQTPKHLITATGQRVTLRCSPRSGDLSVYWYQQSLDQGLQFLIQYYNGEERAKGNILERFSAQQFPDLHSELNLSSLELGDSALYFCASSVSGSEAEQYFGPGTRLTVT.

The chain carries TRBV4-3 and TRBJ1-3; unclear D gene. V was pared by 1 base and J by 0 bases, with 10 bases between. CDR3 length equals 16 residues. Germline V gene sequence: CDR1 LGHNA, CDR2 YSLEER. The CDR3 region is CASSQATAGSGNTIYF. The CDR3 region has the DNA TGCGCCAGCAGCCAAGCTACTGCCGGCTCTGGAAACACCATATATTTT.

In regard to this clone: This specimen includes other DNA sequences encoding the same CDR3. The chain is built from TRBV27 and TRBJ2-7; 12 bases map to TRBD1. CDR3 length: 15 residues. Germline CDR1 is MNHEY and CDR2 is SMNVEV (reference sequence). V gave up 1 base and J gave up 4 bases; unmatched junction bases: 2. The CDR3: CASSLLGQGAYEQYF. The CDR3 region has the DNA TGTGCCAGCAGTTTATTGGGACAGGGGGCGTACGAGCAGTACTTC.

The chain employs TRBV6-6 and TRBJ1-2; TRBD1 is a possible D gene (5 bases). The length of the CDR3 is 16 residues. V lost 5 bases and J 2 bases, leaving 18 bases between the germline ends. The germline CDR1 and CDR2 sequences are MNHNY and SVGAGI (reference sequence). The CDR3 DNA reads TGTGCCAGCAGTCAGCGGGGCAGCCTAACCAACTATGGCTACACCTTC. Amino acid sequence: CASSQRGSLTNYGYTF.

DNA of the CDR3: TGCAGCGTTATCAACAGGGTCCTTGAAGCTTTCTTT. This translates into CSVINRVLEAFF. This rearrangement joins TRBV29-1 to TRBJ1-1; D might be TRBD1 (6 bases). Germline V gene lookup returns CDR1 SQVTM and CDR2 ANQGSEA. The CDR3 contains 12 residues. V lost 5 bases, J lost 7 bases, and 14 bases lay in between.

J is TRBJ2-7 and V is TRBV27; 11 nucleotides align to TRBD2. Germline trimming cut 3 bases from V and 7 bases from J; bases unmatched to any gene: 5. The CDR3 contains 14 residues. Germline CDR1 reads MNHEY; CDR2 reads SMNVEV (reference sequence). The CDR3 sequence: CASSFSGGAGEQYF. The CDR3 coding sequence is TGTGCCAGCAGTTTTAGCGGGGGGGCGGGAGAGCAGTACTTC.

The chain links TRBV5-4 to TRBJ2-2, with TRBD1 matching 7 bases. The CDR3 covers 17 residues. Germline V gives CDR1 SGHNT, CDR2 YYREEE (reference sequence). J gave up 0 bases and V 5 bases, and 10 bases lay outside the gene matches. Written as DNA, the CDR3 is TGTGCCAGCAGTTCGGTGTTCGGGACAGCGAACACCGGGGAGCTGTTTTTT. Translation: CASSSVFGTANTGELFF.

The DNA of the CDR3 is TGCGCCAGCAGCCCGAAGGGGGGGCGAGGAGGCTACACCTTC. This gives the protein CASSPKGGRGGYTF. The rearrangement uses TRBV4-1 and TRBJ1-2; tentative D call: TRBD1 (6 bases). CDR1 is MGHRA and CDR2 is YSYEKL in the germline V gene. V lost 4 bases and J 8 bases, leaving 17 bases between the germline ends. The CDR3 covers 14 residues.

V usage is TRBV28 and J usage is TRBJ2-7, with TRBD1 as a possible D gene (5 bases). There are 12 residues in the CDR3. The V and J ends lost 7 bases and 3 bases respectively, with 10 bases between them. Germline lookup yields CDR1 MDHEN and CDR2 SYDVKM. In DNA, the CDR3 is TGTGCCAGCACAGGGCCCCTCTACGAGCAGTACTTC. Encoded protein: CASTGPLYEQYF.

This sequence joins TRBV5-1 and TRBJ2-1; TRBD2 matches 8 bases. The CDR3 is 15 residues long. J was trimmed by 6 bases and V by 4 bases; bases with no gene match: 9. CDR1 and CDR2 from the germline V gene are SGHRS and YFSETQ. CDR3 residues: CASSLGTRVGNEQFF. The CDR3 DNA is TGCGCCAGCAGCCTTGGGACTAGGGTAGGCAATGAGCAGTTCTTC.

The CDR3 reads CASSSTGGFFDEQFF. In DNA, the CDR3 is TGTGCCAGCAGTTCGACAGGGGGCTTTTTTGATGAGCAGTTCTTC. The chain couples TRBV6-5 to TRBJ2-1, with 10 bases matching TRBD1. V shed 4 bases, J shed 8 bases, and the junction held 8 bases outside the gene matches. The length of the CDR3 is 15 residues. Per the germline V gene, CDR1 is MNHEY and CDR2 is SVGAGI.

The chain links TRBV7-2 to TRBJ2-3; TRBD1 agrees at 8 bases. Trimming cost V 3 bases and J 5 bases; bases outside gene matches: 10. Germline-derived CDR1 and CDR2 are SGHTA and FQGNSA. The CDR3 contains 16 residues. Here the CDR3 reads CASSFDRGGFGDTQYF. In nucleotides, the CDR3 is TGTGCCAGCAGCTTCGACAGGGGTGGTTTTGGAGATACGCAGTATTTT. The variable domain in full, completed from reference TRBV7-2 and TRBJ2-3, reads GAGVSQSPSNKVTEKGKDVELRCDPISGHTALYWYRQSLGQGLEFLIYFQGNSAPDKSGLPSDRFSAERTGGSVSTLTIQRTQQEDSAVYLCASSFDRGGFGDTQYFGPGTRLTVL.

The chain combines TRBV5-5 with TRBJ2-5; TRBD2 matches 15 bases. Trimming cost V 4 bases and J 5 bases; bases outside gene matches: 6. This CDR3 has 16 residues. Germline V CDR1 and CDR2: SGHKS, YYEKEE (reference sequence). The CDR3 is CASSLRTSGRGETQYF. The CDR3 DNA reads as TGTGCCAGCAGCCTCCGGACTAGCGGGAGGGGGGAGACCCAGTACTTC.

The chain joins TRBV19 to TRBJ1-2; D is undetermined. Germline assignment: CDR1 LNHDA and CDR2 SQIVND (reference sequence). Deletions cut 6 bases from V and 5 bases from J, with 13 bases between. The length of the CDR3 is 13 residues. CDR3 in DNA: TGTGCCAGTAGCCCTAGTCCCTCTTATGGCTACACCTTC. Translation gives CASSPSPSYGYTF.

The chain is built from TRBV28 and TRBJ1-6; D remains unclear. Germline CDR1 MDHEN, CDR2 SYDVKM. CDR3 length equals 14 residues. V was trimmed by 1 base and J by 8 bases, leaving 9 bases between them. CDR3 region: CASSLSWTHSPLHF. CDR3 nucleotide sequence: TGTGCCAGCAGTTTATCCTGGACTCATTCACCCCTCCACTTT.

This sequence joins TRBV2 and TRBJ1-6; 7 bases line up with TRBD1. In germline, CDR1 is SNHLY, CDR2 FYNNEI. The CDR3 has 16 residues. The junction had 10 bases not matched to a gene; V was cut back by 6 bases and J by 5 bases. The CDR3 DNA is TGTGCCAGCAGAGCTTCGGACAGGCCTAATAATTCACCCCTCCACTTT. This sequence encodes CASRASDRPNNSPLHF.

The chain has TRBV27 and TRBJ2-2, with 8 bases that match TRBD1. With V trimmed by 6 bases and J by 3 bases, 12 bases remained unmatched. From germline, CDR1 is MNHEY and CDR2 SMNVEV (reference sequence). The length of the CDR3 is 17 residues. This CDR3 reads CASRIHAGGSDTGELFF. In DNA, the CDR3 is TGTGCCAGCAGAATACACGCAGGGGGCTCCGACACCGGGGAGCTGTTTTTT.

The chain is built from TRBV28 and TRBJ1-2; TRBD1 aligns across 8 bases. There are 13 residues in the CDR3. Germline CDR1 MDHEN, CDR2 SYDVKM. V shed 5 bases and J 4 bases; nucleotides not matched to a gene: 3. The CDR3 here is CASSLDRGYGYTF. The CDR3 DNA reads as TGTGCCAGCAGTCTTGACAGGGGCTATGGCTACACCTTC.